This T cell receptor beta chain was identified during a study of read filtering for tumor transcriptome and immune sequencing. As for the study in general: About 8 patients were R-ISS I, approximately 15 were R-ISS II, over 5 were R-ISS III. TCR-mapped reads were about 4.05 to 10.27 million with IR-seq versus roughly 80 to 1,300 with RNA-seq.

This clonotype came up many times. Its specificity is not known. The library was built from roughly 400 ng RNA with molecular barcoded adaptors for alpha/delta and beta/gamma chains. One entry per CDR3 protein results from TCRdb running MiXCR on the reads. This sample carries roughly 56,000 distinct CDR3 sequences, under 20% of them seen once, and the ten largest clones take around 15%. With 8 bases removed from V and 9 bases from J, the gap between germline ends came to 14 bases. Germline CDR1 is MNHEY and CDR2 is SVGAGI. The CDR3 runs to 13 residues. General study results and limits: This fraction held mixed bone marrow immune cells after CD138-negative sorting.

Sampling of bone marrow took place during active disease in every patient. The source of this sequence is a donor older than 35 with multiple myeloma. The sequencing sample was made of a population of CD138-negative cells sorted from bone marrow. The genes are TRBV6-5 and TRBJ1-6, with D maybe TRBD1 (5 bases). CDR3 in DNA: TGTGCCAGCTCCCCTTCGGGGGTTTCACCCCTCCACTTT. Its translation is CASSPSGVSPLHF.